A single sample is the source of the 2 T cell receptor beta chains below, sequenced in a study of blood T cell repertoires in COVID-19. Libraries were prepared by immunoSEQ multiplex PCR; TCRdb keeps only in-frame clonotypes and omits some of them. Counted here are 80,000 to 100,000 clones, 70% to 90% occurring once; the ten biggest clones make up 3.5% to 5%. The sample comprised peripheral blood. Source of these receptors: a human donor with COVID-19, enrolled during active disease. The donor label of this sample is uncertain.

V gene TRBV7-8 combines with J gene TRBJ2-7; D may be TRBD2 (5 bases). V lost 4 bases, J lost 0 bases, and 22 bases lay in between. This CDR3 is 18 amino acids long. Germline lookup yields CDR1 SGHVS and CDR2 FQNEAQ. CDR3 loop: CASSSRRDATADSYEQYF. The CDR3 nucleotides are TGTGCCAGCAGCTCACGCCGGGATGCCACAGCTGACTCCTACGAGCAGTACTTC.

This chain joins TRBV9 and TRBJ1-5; the D gene is possibly TRBD1 (6 bases). The CDR3 spans 15 residues. Germline V CDR1 and CDR2: SGDLS, YYNGEE. Deletions cut 3 bases from V and 5 bases from J, with 15 bases between. The CDR3 region has the DNA TGTGCCAGCAGCGGACCGGGACACCAAGATCAGCCCCAGCATTTT. It is translated as CASSGPGHQDQPQHF.